This passage covers 21 T cell receptor beta chains from one sample sequenced in a study of T cell responses to AZD1222 COVID-19 vaccine. Method: immunoSEQ multiplex PCR; TCRdb's copy keeps in-frame clones and lacks some. This sample yields 68,000 or so clones, of which roughly 90% are seen a single time; less than 9% belongs to the top ten. The sequences come from peripheral blood, collected on day 0 of AZD1222 vaccination. The receptors were gathered from an adult in good health.

This clone was picked up one time. The V call is TRBV6-6, the J call TRBJ1-1; D is perhaps TRBD1 (5 bases). Trimming left V 5 bases short and J 3 bases short, with 22 bases between. Germline CDR1 reads MNHNY; CDR2 reads SVGAGI (reference sequence). CDR3 size: 17 residues. The CDR3 DNA follows: TGTGCCAGCAGTCCTATCCCCGAACCGGGACCCTACACTGAAGCTTTCTTT. This codes for CASSPIPEPGPYTEAFF.

The rearrangement uses TRBV20-1 and TRBJ2-7, with TRBD1 matching 8 bases. The CDR3 loop spans 11 amino acids. V shed 6 bases and J 3 bases; nucleotides not matched to a gene: 1. The germline V gene has CDR1 DFQATT and CDR2 SNEGSKA (reference sequence). CDR3 sequence (DNA): TGCAGTGCGGGACAGGTCTACGAGCAGTACTTC. It codes for CSAGQVYEQYF.

About this clone itself: At one of its ends the junction is not consistent with the germline gene, which may arise from a read error. V usage is TRBV30 and J usage is TRBJ1-2; no clear D gene. There are 12 residues in the CDR3. Germline V gene lookup returns CDR1 GTSNPN and CDR2 SVGIG (reference sequence). CDR3 in amino acids: CAWSVLIGLKDF. For the CDR3, the DNA is TGTGCCTGGAGTGTACTGATAGGGCTGAAAGATTTC.

The gene calls are TRBV11-3 and TRBJ2-1; TRBD2 matches 11 bases. Germline CDR1 reads SGHNT; CDR2 reads YENEEA. After removal of 3 bases from V and 7 bases from J, the junction contained 2 bases not matched to a gene. This CDR3 has 14 amino acids. The CDR3 sequence is CASSFTSGSNEQFF. As DNA, the CDR3 is TGTGCCAGCAGCTTCACTAGCGGGAGTAATGAGCAGTTCTTC.

The J gene is TRBJ1-1, the V gene TRBV29-1; D might be TRBD1 (5 bases). Germline lookup yields CDR1 SQVTM and CDR2 ANQGSEA. CDR3 length: 16 amino acids. With 0 bases removed from V and 6 bases from J, the gap between germline ends came to 20 bases. The CDR3 nucleotides read TGCAGCGTTGAAGATCTTGGTCGGGAGGGGTTCGCTGAAGCTTTCTTT. Its protein product is CSVEDLGREGFAEAFF.

The rearrangement links TRBV2 to TRBJ1-5; 9 positions match TRBD1. The CDR3 covers 14 residues. From germline, CDR1 is SNHLY and CDR2 FYNNEI. V lost 9 bases, J lost 4 bases, and 7 bases stayed unmatched. CDR3 sequence: CASGGQGGNQPQHF. The CDR3 DNA reads TGTGCCAGTGGGGGACAGGGTGGGAATCAGCCCCAGCATTTT.

This chain connects TRBV7-2 to TRBJ1-5, with a tentative D call TRBD1 (5 bases). Germline V gene data show CDR1 as SGHTA and CDR2 as FQGNSA. The CDR3 length is 15 residues. V lost 0 bases and J lost 5, with 11 bases in between. CDR3 nucleotide sequence: TGTGCCAGCAGCTTAGCGGGGCAGGCCCATCAGCCCCAGCATTTT. Residues: CASSLAGQAHQPQHF.

The chain is built from TRBV29-1 and TRBJ1-2, with a possible D match to TRBD1 (5 bases). There are 18 residues in the CDR3. V was pared by 3 bases and J by 8 bases, with 31 bases between. From germline, CDR1 is SQVTM and CDR2 ANQGSEA. In DNA form, the CDR3 reads TGCAGCGTTGAGGATAGGGGCAGGGAGGGACCCATTGGTTTCGGCTACACCTTC. This encodes CSVEDRGREGPIGFGYTF.

This chain uses TRBV28 with TRBJ1-5, with a possible D match to TRBD1 (5 bases). The CDR3 has 17 residues. Trimming shortened V by 2 bases and J by 3 bases, and 17 bases separated the two germline ends. Germline assignment: CDR1 MDHEN and CDR2 SYDVKM. This CDR3 reads CASSLPGRGSFNQPQHF. The DNA of the CDR3 is TGTGCCAGCAGTTTACCGGGACGGGGATCCTTCAATCAGCCCCAGCATTTT.

This clone appeared once. The chain employs TRBV27 and TRBJ2-2; D not resolved. V shed 1 base and J shed 3 bases, with 18 bases lying between them. The CDR3 covers 18 residues. CDR1 is MNHEY and CDR2 is SMNVEV in the germline V gene (reference sequence). The CDR3 loop reads CASSLYPSRAGYTGELFF. The CDR3, as DNA: TGTGCCAGCAGTTTATACCCTTCTCGGGCAGGATACACCGGGGAGCTGTTTTTT.

The chain joins TRBV5-1 to TRBJ1-1, with TRBD1 identical over 9 bases. The CDR3 runs to 17 residues. The junction had 12 bases not matched to a gene; V was cut back by 5 bases and J by 1 base. Germline V CDR1 and CDR2: SGHRS, YFSETQ. CDR3 DNA sequence: TGCGCCAGCAGTCCGTTTACCCCGGGACAGGGGAACACTGAAGCTTTCTTT. Encoded protein: CASSPFTPGQGNTEAFF.

This sequence joins TRBV7-2 and TRBJ2-5; either TRBD1 or TRBD2 may supply D (6 bases each). The CDR3 sequence is 14 residues long. CDR1 and CDR2 (germline): SGHTA, FQGNSA. Trimming shortened V by 4 bases and J by 13 bases, and 22 bases separated the two germline ends. CDR3: CASSSGDSHTVRYF. The CDR3 nucleotides read TGTGCCAGCAGCTCAGGGGACTCGCACACGGTTCGGTACTTC.

The chain recombines TRBV11-2 with TRBJ2-4, with D perhaps matching TRBD2 (5 bases). From germline, CDR1 is SGHAT and CDR2 FQNNGV. Trimming pared 7 bases from V and 8 bases from J, leaving 21 bases between. The CDR3 runs 15 residues. CDR3 sequence reads: CASKSLARMLDIQYF. CDR3 DNA: TGTGCCAGCAAAAGCTTAGCGCGGATGTTGGACATTCAGTACTTC.

The genes are TRBV6-1 and TRBJ2-1; 9 bases align to TRBD2. The CDR3 is 15 amino acids. Germline loops: CDR1 MNHNS, CDR2 SASEGT. After removal of 5 bases from V and 4 bases from J, the junction contained 6 bases not matched to a gene. CDR3 DNA: TGTGCCAGCAGTCGCGGGAGGGCCGGGTACAATGAGCAGTTCTTC. Its protein is CASSRGRAGYNEQFF.

This chain joins TRBV2 and TRBJ1-2; tentative D call: TRBD1 (5 bases). The V end was cut by 2 bases, the J end by 6 bases, with 19 bases between. The germline gives CDR1 SNHLY, CDR2 FYNNEI. CDR3 size: 16 residues. This CDR3 reads CASSEKGARGGHGYTF. CDR3 coding DNA: TGTGCCAGCAGTGAAAAGGGAGCGAGGGGAGGGCATGGCTACACCTTC.

Here the CDR3 DNA reads TGCGCCAGCAGCCAAGCCCCATCATCCTACGAGCAGTACTTC. It translates to CASSQAPSSYEQYF. The chain employs TRBV4-1 and TRBJ2-7; D unclear. The V end was cut by 1 base, the J end by 1 base, with 8 bases between. The CDR3 runs to 14 residues. Germline loops: CDR1 MGHRA, CDR2 YSYEKL.

The chain has TRBV7-2 and TRBJ1-3; weak D call: TRBD1 (5 bases). The CDR3 contains 15 residues. V shed 4 bases and J shed 0 bases, with 10 bases lying between them. Looked up from germline, CDR1 is SGHTA and CDR2 is FQGNSA. The CDR3, as DNA: TGTGCCAGCAGCTCTACAGGTTACTCTGGAAACACCATATATTTT. Its translation: CASSSTGYSGNTIYF.

V usage is TRBV11-2 and J usage is TRBJ1-1; the D gene is possibly TRBD1 (5 bases). CDR3 length equals 14 residues. The germline V gene has CDR1 SGHAT and CDR2 FQNNGV. V was trimmed by 0 bases and J by 5 bases, leaving 10 bases between them. CDR3 nucleotide sequence: TGTGCCAGCAGCTTAGACAGGGTGCAAACTGAAGCTTTCTTT. It is translated as CASSLDRVQTEAFF.

V is TRBV28 and J is TRBJ1-6; D gene ambiguous. The CDR3 has 15 amino acids. Trimming pared 2 bases from V and 7 bases from J, leaving 12 bases between. The V gene's germline CDR1 is MDHEN and CDR2 SYDVKM. This CDR3 is CASSLNPSGNSPLHF. CDR3 DNA: TGTGCCAGCAGTTTAAACCCCAGCGGGAATTCACCCCTCCACTTT.

V usage is TRBV3-1 (or the pseudogene TRBV3-2) and J usage is TRBJ1-5; 9 bases are shared with TRBD1. Per the germline V gene, CDR1 is LGHDT and CDR2 is YNNKEL (reference sequence). Losses at the gene ends were 0 bases for V and 7 bases for J; bases not matched to a gene: 10. This CDR3 has 17 amino acids. CDR3 nucleotides: TGTGCCAGCAGCCAAGATAGTGGGACAGGGATTTTCCAGCCCCAGCATTTT. Translated: CASSQDSGTGIFQPQHF.

V usage is TRBV2 and J usage is TRBJ1-1, with D possibly matching TRBD1 (6 bases). The CDR3 loop spans 18 amino acids. Germline V gives CDR1 SNHLY, CDR2 FYNNEI. The V gene lost 3 bases and the J gene lost 0 bases, with 20 bases spanning the gap. Here the CDR3 reads CASSDPRTRQALNTEAFF. DNA of the CDR3: TGTGCCAGCAGTGACCCACGGACTCGACAGGCTTTGAACACTGAAGCTTTCTTT.